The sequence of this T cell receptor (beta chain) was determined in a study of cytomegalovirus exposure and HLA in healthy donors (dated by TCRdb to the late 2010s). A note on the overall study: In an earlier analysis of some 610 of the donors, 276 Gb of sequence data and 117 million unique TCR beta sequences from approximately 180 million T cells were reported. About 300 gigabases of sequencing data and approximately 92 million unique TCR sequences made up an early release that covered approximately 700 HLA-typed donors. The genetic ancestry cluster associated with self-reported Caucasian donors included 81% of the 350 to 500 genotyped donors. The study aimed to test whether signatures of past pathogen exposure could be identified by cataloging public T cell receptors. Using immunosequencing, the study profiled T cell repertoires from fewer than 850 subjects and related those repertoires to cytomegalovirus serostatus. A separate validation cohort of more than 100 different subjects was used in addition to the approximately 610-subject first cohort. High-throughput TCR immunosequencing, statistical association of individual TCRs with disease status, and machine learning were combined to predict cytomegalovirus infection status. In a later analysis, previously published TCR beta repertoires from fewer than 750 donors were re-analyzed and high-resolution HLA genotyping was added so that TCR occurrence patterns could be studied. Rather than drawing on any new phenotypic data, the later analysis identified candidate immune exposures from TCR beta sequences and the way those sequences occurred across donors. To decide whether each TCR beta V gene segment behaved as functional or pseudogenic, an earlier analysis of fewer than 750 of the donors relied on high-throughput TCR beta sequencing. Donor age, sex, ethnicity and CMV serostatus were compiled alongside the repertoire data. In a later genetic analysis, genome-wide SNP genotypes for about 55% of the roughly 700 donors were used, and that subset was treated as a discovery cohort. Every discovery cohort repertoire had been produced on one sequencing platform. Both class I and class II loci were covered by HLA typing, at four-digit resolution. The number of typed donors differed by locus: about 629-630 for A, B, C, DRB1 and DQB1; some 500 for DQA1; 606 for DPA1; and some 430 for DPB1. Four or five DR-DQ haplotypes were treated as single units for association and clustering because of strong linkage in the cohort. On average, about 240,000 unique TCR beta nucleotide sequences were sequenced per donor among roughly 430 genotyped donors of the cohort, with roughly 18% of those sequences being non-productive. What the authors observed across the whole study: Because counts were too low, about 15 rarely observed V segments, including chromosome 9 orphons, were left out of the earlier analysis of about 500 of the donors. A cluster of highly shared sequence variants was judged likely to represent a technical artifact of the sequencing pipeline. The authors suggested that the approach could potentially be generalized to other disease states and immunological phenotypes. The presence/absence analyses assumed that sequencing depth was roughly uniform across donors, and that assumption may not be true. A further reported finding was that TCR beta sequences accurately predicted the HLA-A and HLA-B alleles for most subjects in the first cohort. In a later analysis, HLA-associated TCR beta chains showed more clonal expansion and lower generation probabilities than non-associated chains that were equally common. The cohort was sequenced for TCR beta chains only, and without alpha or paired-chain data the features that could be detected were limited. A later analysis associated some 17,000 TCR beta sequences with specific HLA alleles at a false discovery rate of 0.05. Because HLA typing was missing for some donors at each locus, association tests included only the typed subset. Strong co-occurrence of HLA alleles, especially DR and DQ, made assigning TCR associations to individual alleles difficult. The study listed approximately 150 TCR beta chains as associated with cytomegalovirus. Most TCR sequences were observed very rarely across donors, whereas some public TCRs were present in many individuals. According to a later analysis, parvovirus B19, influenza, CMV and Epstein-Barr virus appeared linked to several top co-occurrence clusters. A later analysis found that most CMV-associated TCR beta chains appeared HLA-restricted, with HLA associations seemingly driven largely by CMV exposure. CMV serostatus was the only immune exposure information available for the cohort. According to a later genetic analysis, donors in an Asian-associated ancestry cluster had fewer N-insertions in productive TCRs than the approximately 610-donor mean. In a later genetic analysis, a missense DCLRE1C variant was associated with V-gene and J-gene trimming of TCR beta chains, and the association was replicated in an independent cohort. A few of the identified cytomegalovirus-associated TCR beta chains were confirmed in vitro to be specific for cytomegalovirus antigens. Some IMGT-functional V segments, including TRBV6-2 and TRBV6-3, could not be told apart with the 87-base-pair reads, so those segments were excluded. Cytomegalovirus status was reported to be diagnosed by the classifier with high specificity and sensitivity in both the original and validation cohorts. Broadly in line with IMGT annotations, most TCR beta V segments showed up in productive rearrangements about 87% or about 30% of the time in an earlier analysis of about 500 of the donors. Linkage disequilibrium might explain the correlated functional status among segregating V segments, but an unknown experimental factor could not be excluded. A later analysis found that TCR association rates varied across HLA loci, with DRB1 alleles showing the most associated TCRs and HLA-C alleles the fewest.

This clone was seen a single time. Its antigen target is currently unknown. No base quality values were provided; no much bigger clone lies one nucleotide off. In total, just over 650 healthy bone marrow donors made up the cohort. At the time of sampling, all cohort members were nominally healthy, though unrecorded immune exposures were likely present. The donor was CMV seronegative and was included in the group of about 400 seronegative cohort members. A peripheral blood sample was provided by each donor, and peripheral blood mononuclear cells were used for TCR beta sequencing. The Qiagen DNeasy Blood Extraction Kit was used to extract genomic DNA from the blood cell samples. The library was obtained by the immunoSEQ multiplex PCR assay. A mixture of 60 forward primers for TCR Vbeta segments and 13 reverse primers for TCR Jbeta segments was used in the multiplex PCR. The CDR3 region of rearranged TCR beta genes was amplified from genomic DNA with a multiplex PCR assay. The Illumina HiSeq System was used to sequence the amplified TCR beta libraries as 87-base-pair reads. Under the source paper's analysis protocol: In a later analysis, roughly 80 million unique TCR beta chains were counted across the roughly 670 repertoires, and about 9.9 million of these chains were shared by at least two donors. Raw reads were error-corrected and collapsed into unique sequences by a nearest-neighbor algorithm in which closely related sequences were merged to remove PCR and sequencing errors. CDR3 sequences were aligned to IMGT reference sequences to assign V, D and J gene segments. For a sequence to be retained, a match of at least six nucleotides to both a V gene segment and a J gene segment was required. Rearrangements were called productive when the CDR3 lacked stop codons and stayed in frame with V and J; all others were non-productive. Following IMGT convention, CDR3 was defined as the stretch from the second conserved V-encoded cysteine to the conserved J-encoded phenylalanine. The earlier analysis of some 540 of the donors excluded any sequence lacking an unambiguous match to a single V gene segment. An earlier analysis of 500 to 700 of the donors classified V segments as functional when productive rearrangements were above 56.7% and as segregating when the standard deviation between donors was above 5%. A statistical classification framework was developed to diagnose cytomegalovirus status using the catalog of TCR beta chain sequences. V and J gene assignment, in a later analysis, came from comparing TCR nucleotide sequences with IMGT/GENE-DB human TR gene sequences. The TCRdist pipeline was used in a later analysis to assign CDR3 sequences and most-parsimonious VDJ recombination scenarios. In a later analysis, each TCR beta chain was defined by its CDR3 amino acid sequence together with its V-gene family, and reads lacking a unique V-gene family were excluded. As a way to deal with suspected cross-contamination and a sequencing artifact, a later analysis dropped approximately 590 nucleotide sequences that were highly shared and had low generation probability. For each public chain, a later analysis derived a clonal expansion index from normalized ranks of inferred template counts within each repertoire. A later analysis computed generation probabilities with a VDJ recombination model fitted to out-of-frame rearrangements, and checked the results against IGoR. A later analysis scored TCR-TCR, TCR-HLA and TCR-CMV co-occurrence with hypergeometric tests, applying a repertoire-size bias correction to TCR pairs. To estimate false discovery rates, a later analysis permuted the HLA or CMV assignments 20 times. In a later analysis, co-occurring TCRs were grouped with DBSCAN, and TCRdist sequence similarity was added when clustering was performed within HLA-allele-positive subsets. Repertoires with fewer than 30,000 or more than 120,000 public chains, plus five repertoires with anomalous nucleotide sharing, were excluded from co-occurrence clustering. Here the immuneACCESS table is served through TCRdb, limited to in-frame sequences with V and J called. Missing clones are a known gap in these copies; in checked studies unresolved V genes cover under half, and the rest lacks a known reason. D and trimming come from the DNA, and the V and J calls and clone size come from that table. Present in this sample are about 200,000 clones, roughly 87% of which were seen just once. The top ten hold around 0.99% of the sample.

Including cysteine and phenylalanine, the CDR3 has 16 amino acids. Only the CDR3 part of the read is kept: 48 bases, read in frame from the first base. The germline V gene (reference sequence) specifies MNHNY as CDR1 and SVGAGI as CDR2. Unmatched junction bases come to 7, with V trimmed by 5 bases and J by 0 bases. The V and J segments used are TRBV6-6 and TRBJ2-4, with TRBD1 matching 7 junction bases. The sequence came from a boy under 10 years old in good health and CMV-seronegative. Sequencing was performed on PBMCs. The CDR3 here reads CASSKTGQLAKNIQYF. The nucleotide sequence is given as TGTGCCAGCAGTAAAACGGGACAGCTAGCCAAAAACATTCAGTACTTC.